The sequence of this T cell receptor (beta chain) was determined in a study of T cell repertoires in cytomegalovirus infection. Study background: Peptides in the study included HLA-C-restricted and HLA-B-restricted CMV epitopes. Public TCR beta signatures marked donors with CMV infection and the matching HLA.

The CDR3 is 13 amino acids. V shed 6 bases and J shed 1 base, with 9 bases lying between them. From germline, CDR1 is MNHEY and CDR2 SMNVEV (reference sequence). One entry per CDR3 protein, called by TCRdb with MiXCR from the reads. The sample includes about 770,000 distinct CDR3 sequences, approximately 32% of them seen just once. This clonotype turned up a few times. Its matching antigen is unknown. Notes on the study in general: The study identified carriers of CMV plus the relevant HLA from cumulative public TCR beta family frequency. The study found HLA-C-restricted CMV-specific TCR beta clonotypes dominating the ex vivo response.

The sample here was cultured CD8+ T cells from PBMCs, taken from culture after CMV antigen stimulation. The V call is TRBV27, the J call TRBJ1-1; D unclear. The sequence was collected from a human donor in good health (CMV status not recorded). Some clones in this sample may be carry-over from other donors' samples. For the CDR3, the DNA is TGTGCCAGCAGAAAGGGAGAGAACACTGAAGCTTTCTTT. Encoded protein: CASRKGENTEAFF.